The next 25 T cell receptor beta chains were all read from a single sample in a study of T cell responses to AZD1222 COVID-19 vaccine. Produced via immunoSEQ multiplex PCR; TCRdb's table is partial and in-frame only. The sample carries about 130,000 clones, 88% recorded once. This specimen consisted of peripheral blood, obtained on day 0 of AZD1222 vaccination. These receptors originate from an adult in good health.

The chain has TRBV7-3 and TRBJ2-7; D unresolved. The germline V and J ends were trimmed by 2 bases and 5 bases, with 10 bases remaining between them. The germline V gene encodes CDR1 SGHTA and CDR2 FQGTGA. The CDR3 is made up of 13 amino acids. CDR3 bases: TGTGCCAGCAGCTTACTAGGGCTCCACGAGCAGTACTTC. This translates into CASSLLGLHEQYF.

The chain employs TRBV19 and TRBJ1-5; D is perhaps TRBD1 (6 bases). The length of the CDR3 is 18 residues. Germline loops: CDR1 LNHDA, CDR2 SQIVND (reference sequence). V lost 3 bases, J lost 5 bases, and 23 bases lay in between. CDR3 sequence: CASSISGIQGILYQPQHF. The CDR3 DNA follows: TGTGCCAGTAGTATTTCTGGCATTCAGGGGATTTTATATCAGCCCCAGCATTTT. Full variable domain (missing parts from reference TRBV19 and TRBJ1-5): DGGITQSPKYLFRKEGQNVTLSCEQNLNHDAMYWYRQDPGQGLRLIYYSQIVNDFQKGDIAEGYSVSREKKESFPLTVTSAQKNPTAFYLCASSISGIQGILYQPQHFGDGTRLSIL.

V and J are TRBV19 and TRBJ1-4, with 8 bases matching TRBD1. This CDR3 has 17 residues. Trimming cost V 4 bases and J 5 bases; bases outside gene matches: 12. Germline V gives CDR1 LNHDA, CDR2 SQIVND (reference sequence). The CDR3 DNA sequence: TGTGCCAGTAGTACCGTCCCGGGACAGGTAATGAATGAAAAACTGTTTTTT. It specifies CASSTVPGQVMNEKLFF.

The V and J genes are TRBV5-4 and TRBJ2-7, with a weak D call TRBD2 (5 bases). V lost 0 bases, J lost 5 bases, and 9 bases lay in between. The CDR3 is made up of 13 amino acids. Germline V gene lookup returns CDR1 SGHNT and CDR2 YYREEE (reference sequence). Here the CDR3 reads CASSLEWEHEQYF. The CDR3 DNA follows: TGTGCCAGCAGCTTGGAATGGGAGCACGAGCAGTACTTC.

The CDR3 reads CASSQDDRGRIYGYTF. The CDR3 DNA sequence: TGCGCCAGCAGCCAGGACGACAGGGGGCGGATCTATGGCTACACCTTC. The chain combines TRBV4-3 with TRBJ1-2, with 10 bases lining up with TRBD1. CDR3 length equals 16 residues. Germline V lookup: CDR1 LGHNA, CDR2 YSLEER. Trimming took 3 bases from V and 4 from J; bases not matched to a gene: 8.

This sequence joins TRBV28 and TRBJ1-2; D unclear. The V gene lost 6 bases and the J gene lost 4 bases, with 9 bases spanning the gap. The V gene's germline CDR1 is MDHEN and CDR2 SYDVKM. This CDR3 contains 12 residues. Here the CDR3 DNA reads TGTGCCAGCAGGTTACAGATCTATGGCTACACCTTC. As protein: CASRLQIYGYTF.

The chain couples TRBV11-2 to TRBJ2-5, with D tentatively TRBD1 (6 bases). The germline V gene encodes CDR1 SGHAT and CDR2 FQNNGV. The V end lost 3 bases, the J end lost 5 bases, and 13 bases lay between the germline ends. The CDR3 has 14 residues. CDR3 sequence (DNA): TGTGCCAGCAGCTTTTTTACAGGGATCGAGACCCAGTACTTC. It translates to CASSFFTGIETQYF.

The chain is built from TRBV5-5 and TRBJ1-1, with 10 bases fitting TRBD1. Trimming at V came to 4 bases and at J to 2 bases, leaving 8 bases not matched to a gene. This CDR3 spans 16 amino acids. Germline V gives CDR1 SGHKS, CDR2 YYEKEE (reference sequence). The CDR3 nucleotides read TGTGCCAGCAGCCGGGGACAGGGGCTCACTAACACTGAAGCTTTCTTT. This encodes CASSRGQGLTNTEAFF.

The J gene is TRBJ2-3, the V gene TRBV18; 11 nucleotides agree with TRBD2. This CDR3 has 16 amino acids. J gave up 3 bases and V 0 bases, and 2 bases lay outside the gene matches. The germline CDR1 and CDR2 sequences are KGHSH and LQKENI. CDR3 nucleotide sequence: TGTGCCAGCTCACCACCGGGGACTAGCGGAACAGATACGCAGTATTTT. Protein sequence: CASSPPGTSGTDTQYF.

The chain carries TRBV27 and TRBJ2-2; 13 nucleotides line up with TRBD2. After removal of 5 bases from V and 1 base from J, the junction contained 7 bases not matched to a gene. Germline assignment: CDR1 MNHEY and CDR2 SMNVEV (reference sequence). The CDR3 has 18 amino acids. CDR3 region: CASSKLAGGTLNTGELFF. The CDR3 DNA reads TGTGCCAGCAGTAAACTAGCGGGGGGGACTCTGAACACCGGGGAGCTGTTTTTT.

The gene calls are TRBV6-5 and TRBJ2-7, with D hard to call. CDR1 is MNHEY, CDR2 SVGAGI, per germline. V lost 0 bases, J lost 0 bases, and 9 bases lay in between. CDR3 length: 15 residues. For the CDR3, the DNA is TGTGCCAGCAGTTACTCTTACGGAAGCTCCTACGAGCAGTACTTC. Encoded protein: CASSYSYGSSYEQYF.

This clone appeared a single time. In nucleotides, the CDR3 is TGTGCCAGCAGCTTAGTCTTGGGACAGGTCACAGATACGCAGTATTTT. It translates to CASSLVLGQVTDTQYF. The rearrangement links TRBV11-2 to TRBJ2-3; TRBD1 matches at 8 bases. The J segment lost 2 bases and the V segment lost 1 base, leaving 5 bases of the junction unmatched. The CDR3 is 16 amino acids. Germline assignment: CDR1 SGHAT and CDR2 FQNNGV.

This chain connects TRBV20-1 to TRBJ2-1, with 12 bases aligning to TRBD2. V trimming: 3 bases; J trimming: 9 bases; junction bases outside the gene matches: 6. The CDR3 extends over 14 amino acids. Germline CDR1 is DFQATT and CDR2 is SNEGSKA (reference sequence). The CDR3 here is CSASRPSGRGEQFF. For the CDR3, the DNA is TGCAGTGCTAGTAGGCCTAGCGGGAGGGGTGAGCAGTTCTTC.

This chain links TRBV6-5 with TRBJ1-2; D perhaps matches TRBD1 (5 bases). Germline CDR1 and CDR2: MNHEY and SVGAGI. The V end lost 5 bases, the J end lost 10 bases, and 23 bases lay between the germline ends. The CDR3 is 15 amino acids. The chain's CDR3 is CASSITARTGRSYTF. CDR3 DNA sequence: TGTGCCAGCAGTATTACAGCGAGAACAGGTCGGTCCTACACCTTC.

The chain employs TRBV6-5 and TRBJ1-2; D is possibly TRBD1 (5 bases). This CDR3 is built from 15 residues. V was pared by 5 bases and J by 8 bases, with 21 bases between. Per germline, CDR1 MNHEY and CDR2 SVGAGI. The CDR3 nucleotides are TGTGCCAGCAGTATGCCCCCAGGACAAGGCAACGGCTACACCTTC. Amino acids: CASSMPPGQGNGYTF.

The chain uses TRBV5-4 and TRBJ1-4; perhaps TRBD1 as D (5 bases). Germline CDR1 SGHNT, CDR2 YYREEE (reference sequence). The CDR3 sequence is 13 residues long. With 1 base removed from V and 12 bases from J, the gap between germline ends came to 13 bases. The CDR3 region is CASSLFRGQELFF. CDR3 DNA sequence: TGTGCCAGCAGCTTGTTTCGGGGCCAAGAACTGTTTTTT.

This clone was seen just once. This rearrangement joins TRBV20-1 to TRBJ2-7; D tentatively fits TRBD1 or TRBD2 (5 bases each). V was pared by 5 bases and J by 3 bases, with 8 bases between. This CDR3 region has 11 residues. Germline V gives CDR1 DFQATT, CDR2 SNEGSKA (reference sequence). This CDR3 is CSAGGLYEQYF. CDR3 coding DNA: TGCAGTGCTGGGGGTCTCTACGAGCAGTACTTC.

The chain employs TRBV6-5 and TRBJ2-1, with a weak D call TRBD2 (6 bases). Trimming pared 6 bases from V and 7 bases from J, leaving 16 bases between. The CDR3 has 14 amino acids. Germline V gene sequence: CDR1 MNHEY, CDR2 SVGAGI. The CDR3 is CASRLEGPRNEQFF. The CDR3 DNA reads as TGTGCCAGCAGGTTGGAGGGACCCCGAAATGAGCAGTTCTTC.

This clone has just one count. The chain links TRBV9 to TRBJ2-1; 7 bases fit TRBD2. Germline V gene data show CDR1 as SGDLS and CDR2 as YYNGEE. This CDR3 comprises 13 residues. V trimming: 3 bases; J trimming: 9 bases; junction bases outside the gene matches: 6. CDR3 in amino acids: CASSARLAGEQFF. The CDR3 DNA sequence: TGTGCCAGCAGCGCCCGACTAGCTGGTGAGCAGTTCTTC.

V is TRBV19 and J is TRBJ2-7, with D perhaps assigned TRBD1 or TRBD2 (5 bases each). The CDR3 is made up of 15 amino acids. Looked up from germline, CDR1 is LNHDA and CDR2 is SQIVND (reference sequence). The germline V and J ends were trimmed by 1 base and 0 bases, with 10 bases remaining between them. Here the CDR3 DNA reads TGTGCCAGTAGTATAGGAGAGGGGAGCTCCTACGAGCAGTACTTC. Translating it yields CASSIGEGSSYEQYF.

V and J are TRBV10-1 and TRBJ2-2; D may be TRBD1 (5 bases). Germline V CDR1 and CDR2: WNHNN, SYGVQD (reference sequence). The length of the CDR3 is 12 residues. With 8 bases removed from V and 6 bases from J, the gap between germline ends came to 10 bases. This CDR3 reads CASWSGSGELFF. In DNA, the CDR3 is TGCGCCAGCTGGTCAGGGTCCGGGGAGCTGTTTTTT.

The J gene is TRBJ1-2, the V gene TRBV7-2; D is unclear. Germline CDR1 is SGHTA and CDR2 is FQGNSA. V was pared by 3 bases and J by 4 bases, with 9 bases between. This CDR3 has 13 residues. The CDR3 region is CASSFPGGYGYTF. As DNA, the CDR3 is TGTGCCAGCAGCTTTCCTGGCGGCTATGGCTACACCTTC.

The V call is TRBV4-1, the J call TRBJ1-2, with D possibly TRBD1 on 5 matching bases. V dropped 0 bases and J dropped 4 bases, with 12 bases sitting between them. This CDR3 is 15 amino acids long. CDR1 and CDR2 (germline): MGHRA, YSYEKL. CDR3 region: CASSQETGQGYGYTF. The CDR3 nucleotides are TGCGCCAGCAGCCAAGAAACGGGGCAGGGCTATGGCTACACCTTC.

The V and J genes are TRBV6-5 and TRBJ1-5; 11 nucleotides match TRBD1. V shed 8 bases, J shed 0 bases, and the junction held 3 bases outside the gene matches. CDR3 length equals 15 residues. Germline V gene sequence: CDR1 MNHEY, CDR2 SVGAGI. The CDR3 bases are TGTGCCAGCGATGGACAGGGGGCTAGCAATCAGCCCCAGCATTTT. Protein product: CASDGQGASNQPQHF.

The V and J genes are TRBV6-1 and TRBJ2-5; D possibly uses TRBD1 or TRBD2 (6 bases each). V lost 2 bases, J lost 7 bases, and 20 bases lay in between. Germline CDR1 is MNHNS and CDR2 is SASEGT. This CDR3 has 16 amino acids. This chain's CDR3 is CASSEIWGAPGVTQYF. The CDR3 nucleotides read TGTGCCAGCAGTGAAATATGGGGGGCGCCGGGGGTGACCCAGTACTTC.